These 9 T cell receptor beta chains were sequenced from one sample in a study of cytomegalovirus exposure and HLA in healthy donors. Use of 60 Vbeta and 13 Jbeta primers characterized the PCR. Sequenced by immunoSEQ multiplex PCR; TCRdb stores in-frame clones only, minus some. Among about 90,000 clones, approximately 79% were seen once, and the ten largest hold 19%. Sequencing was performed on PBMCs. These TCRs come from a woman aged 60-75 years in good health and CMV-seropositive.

CDR3 coding DNA: TGTGCCAGCAGTTACTGGGACAGGGATACGCAGTATTTT. This encodes CASSYWDRDTQYF. The rearrangement links TRBV6-5 to TRBJ2-3, with 8 nucleotides matching TRBD1. V lost 1 base, J lost 6 bases, and 0 bases stayed unmatched. CDR3 length: 13 amino acids. Germline V gene lookup returns CDR1 MNHEY and CDR2 SVGAGI.

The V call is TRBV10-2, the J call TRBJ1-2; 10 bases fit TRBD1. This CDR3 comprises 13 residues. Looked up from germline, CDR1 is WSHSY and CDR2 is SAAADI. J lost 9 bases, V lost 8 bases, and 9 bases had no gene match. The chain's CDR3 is CASFPEGQGSYTF. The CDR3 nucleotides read TGCGCCAGCTTCCCGGAGGGACAGGGGAGCTACACCTTC.

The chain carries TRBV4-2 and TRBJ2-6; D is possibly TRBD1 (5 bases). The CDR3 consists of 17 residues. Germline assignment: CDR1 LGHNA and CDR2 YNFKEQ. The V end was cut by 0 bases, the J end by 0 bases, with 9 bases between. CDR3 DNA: TGTGCCAGCAGCCAAGAGGCAGGGTCCTCTGGGGCCAACGTCCTGACTTTC. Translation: CASSQEAGSSGANVLTF.

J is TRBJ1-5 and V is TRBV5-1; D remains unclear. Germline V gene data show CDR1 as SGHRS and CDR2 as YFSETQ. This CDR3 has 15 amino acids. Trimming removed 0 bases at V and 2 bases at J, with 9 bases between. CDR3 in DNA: TGCGCCAGCAGCTTGGGAGGAACGGGCAATCAGCCCCAGCATTTT. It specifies CASSLGGTGNQPQHF.

DNA for the CDR3: TGTGCCAGCAGTTATACAGACCGCAGTGCCACTGAAGCTTTCTTT. Translating it yields CASSYTDRSATEAFF. The chain recombines TRBV28 with TRBJ1-1, with D hard to call. V was cut by 4 bases and J by 4 bases, with 16 bases left in between. The length of the CDR3 is 15 residues. CDR1 and CDR2 from the germline V gene are MDHEN and SYDVKM.

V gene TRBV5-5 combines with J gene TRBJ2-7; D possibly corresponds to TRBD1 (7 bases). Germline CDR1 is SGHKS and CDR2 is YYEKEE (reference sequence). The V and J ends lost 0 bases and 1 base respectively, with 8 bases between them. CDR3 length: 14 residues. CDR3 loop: CASSLAGGSYEQYF. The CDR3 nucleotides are TGTGCCAGCAGCTTGGCAGGGGGGTCCTACGAGCAGTACTTC.

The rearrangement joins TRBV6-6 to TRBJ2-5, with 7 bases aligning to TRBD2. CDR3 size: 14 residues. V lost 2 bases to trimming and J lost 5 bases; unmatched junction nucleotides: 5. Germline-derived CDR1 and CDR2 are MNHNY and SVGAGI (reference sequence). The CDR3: CASSYGTITETQYF. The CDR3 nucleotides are TGTGCCAGCAGTTACGGGACTATCACGGAGACCCAGTACTTC.

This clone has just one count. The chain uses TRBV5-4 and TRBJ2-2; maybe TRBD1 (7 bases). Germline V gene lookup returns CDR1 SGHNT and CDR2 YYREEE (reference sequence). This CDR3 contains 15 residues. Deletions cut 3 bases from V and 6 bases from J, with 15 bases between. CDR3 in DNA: TGTGCCAGCAGCTCCCGGGGGACAGAGGCCGGGGAGCTGTTTTTT. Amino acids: CASSSRGTEAGELFF.

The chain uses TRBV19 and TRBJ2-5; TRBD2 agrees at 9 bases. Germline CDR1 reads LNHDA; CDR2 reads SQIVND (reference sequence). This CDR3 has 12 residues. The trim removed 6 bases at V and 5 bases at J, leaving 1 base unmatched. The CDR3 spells CASRLAGETQYF. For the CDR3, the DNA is TGTGCCAGTAGACTAGCGGGCGAGACCCAGTACTTC.